Listed below are T cell receptor beta chains from one sample, sequenced in a study of blood T cell repertoires in COVID-19. TCRdb's copy holds only in-frame clones and misses some; the assay was immunoSEQ multiplex PCR. The sample records roughly 14,000 clones, around 88% being singletons. Material for sequencing was peripheral blood. All receptors come from a human donor in a cohort sampled during active COVID-19. CDR3s include the opening cysteine and the closing phenylalanine or tryptophan. The D gene is left open where the match is weak. Clone size is given for some rows only: seen once, a few or many times, or a class if the clone is expanded.

>NA|TRBJ2-3|TRBV7-9|NA
CASSLLGVVQYF
TGTGCCAGCAGCTTATTAGGGGTAGTGCAGTATTTT
>TRBD1|TRBJ2-7|TRBV18|once
CASSPGQGVNEQYF
TGTGCCAGCTCACCAGGACAGGGGGTTAACGAGCAGTACTTC
>NA|TRBJ1-6|TRBV6-6|NA
CASRTAGYNSPLHF
TGTGCCAGCCGGACAGCGGGATATAATTCACCCCTCCACTTT
>TRBD1|TRBJ1-4|TRBV5-6|NA
CASSASRQGRGEKLFF
TGTGCCAGCAGCGCGAGTAGACAGGGGAGAGGAGAAAAACTGTTTTTT
>NA|TRBJ2-7|TRBV4-1|NA
CASSQDPDTEQYF
TGCGCCAGCAGCCAAGATCCCGACACCGAGCAGTACTTC
>TRBD2|TRBJ2-5|TRBV5-1|NA
CASSLSPGGRETQYF
TGCGCCAGCAGCTTGTCTCCGGGGGGGCGAGAGACCCAGTACTTC
>TRBD1|TRBJ1-2|TRBV2|NA
CASRPGQGDYGYTF
TGTGCCAGCAGACCGGGACAGGGGGACTATGGCTACACCTTC
>TRBD1|TRBJ1-2|TRBV5-1|NA
CASSTTGGEVYGYTF
TGCGCCAGCAGTACAACAGGGGGCGAAGTCTATGGCTACACCTTC
>NA|TRBJ2-1|TRBV7-7|NA
CASSPGIYNEQFF
TGTGCTAGCAGCCCCGGGATCTACAATGAGCAGTTCTTC
>NA|TRBJ2-5|TRBV6-5|NA
CASSYLGTQYF
TGTGCCAGCAGTTATCTAGGGACCCAGTACTTC
>TRBD2|TRBJ2-1|TRBV4-3|NA
CASSQDSTAAGEQFF
TGCGCCAGCAGCCAAGATTCGACGGCAGCGGGGGAACAGTTCTTC
>NA|TRBJ2-7|TRBV3-1/TRBV3-2|NA
CASSPEYRIYEQYF
TGTGCCAGCAGCCCAGAGTACAGGATCTACGAGCAGTACTTC
>NA|TRBJ2-7|TRBV6-5|NA
CASSLRGREQYF
TGTGCCAGCAGTTTAAGGGGCCGGGAGCAGTACTTC
>TRBD2|TRBJ2-5|TRBV9|NA
CASSALAGGTQETQYF
TGTGCCAGCAGCGCCCTAGCGGGGGGCACCCAAGAGACCCAGTACTTC
>TRBD1|TRBJ2-7|TRBV10-3|NA
CAISEPGQGPPYEQYF
TGTGCCATCAGTGAGCCGGGACAGGGTCCCCCCTACGAGCAGTACTTC
>NA|TRBJ2-1|TRBV29-1|NA
CSVKFGEQFF
TGCAGCGTTAAATTCGGTGAGCAGTTCTTC
>NA|TRBJ1-2|TRBV10-3|NA
CASRGGGVHGYTF
TGTGCCAGCCGCGGGGGAGGGGTGCATGGCTACACCTTC
>TRBD1|TRBJ2-7|TRBV5-1|NA
CASSLDRGYMQYF
TGCGCCAGCAGCCTCGACAGGGGGTATATGCAGTACTTC
>NA|TRBJ1-2|TRBV5-1|NA
CASTQTGLPYGYTF
TGCGCCAGCACCCAGACAGGCCTCCCCTATGGCTACACCTTC
>NA|TRBJ1-5|TRBV6-2/TRBV6-3|NA
CASSGPKGDASNQPQHF
TGTGCCAGCAGCGGTCCTAAGGGAGACGCTAGCAATCAGCCCCAGCATTTT
>NA|TRBJ1-2|TRBV6-5|NA
CASSYLYGSYGYTF
TGTGCCAGCAGTTACCTTTACGGGAGCTATGGCTACACCTTC
>TRBD1|TRBJ1-5|TRBV27|few
CASSQGDYQPQHF
TGTGCCAGCAGTCAGGGGGACTATCAGCCCCAGCATTTT
>NA|TRBJ1-2|TRBV7-9|NA
CASSPDGIYGYTF
TGTGCCAGCAGCCCGGACGGGATCTATGGCTACACCTTC
>TRBD2|TRBJ2-1|TRBV24-1|NA
CATSDRGSGGGNEQFF
TGTGCCACCAGTGACCGAGGTAGCGGGGGTGGCAATGAGCAGTTCTTC
>TRBD2|TRBJ2-5|TRBV13|NA
CASSLASGGAETQYF
TGTGCCAGCAGCTTAGCGAGCGGGGGGGCCGAGACCCAGTACTTC
>NA|TRBJ1-4|TRBV5-8|NA
CASSLMGPKGGKLFF
TGTGCCAGCAGCCTAATGGGACCGAAAGGGGGAAAACTGTTTTTT
>NA|TRBJ1-2|TRBV5-4|NA
CACGGSTNYGYTF
TGTGCCTGCGGGGGGTCCACAAACTATGGCTACACCTTC
>TRBD1|TRBJ2-7|TRBV5-6|NA
CASSIGTAYEQYF
TGTGCCAGCAGCATCGGGACAGCCTACGAGCAGTACTTC
>NA|TRBJ1-2|TRBV6-5|NA
CASLTGGRGYTF
TGTGCCAGCTTGACGGGGGGTCGGGGCTACACCTTC
>TRBD1|TRBJ2-3|TRBV2|few
CASRSGTGSSTDTQYF
TGTGCCAGCAGGTCCGGGACAGGGAGTAGTACAGATACGCAGTATTTT
>NA|TRBJ1-6|TRBV18|NA
CASSRAGDNSPLHF
TGTGCCAGCTCACGGGCAGGGGATAATTCACCCCTCCACTTT
>TRBD2|TRBJ2-7|TRBV5-6|NA
CASKRGGPFEQYF
TGTGCCAGCAAGCGGGGGGGCCCCTTTGAGCAGTACTTC
>TRBD2|TRBJ2-7|TRBV7-2|NA
CASSLARGGGYYEQYF
TGTGCCAGCAGCTTAGCCCGGGGCGGGGGGTACTACGAGCAGTACTTC
>TRBD2|TRBJ2-1|TRBV5-4|NA
CASSLVGGGVYNEQFF
TGTGCCAGCAGCTTGGTGGGCGGGGGGGTTTACAATGAGCAGTTCTTC
>TRBD1|TRBJ1-6|TRBV7-2|once
CASSPDRVNSPLHF
TGTGCCAGCAGCCCGGACAGGGTTAATTCACCCCTCCACTTT
>TRBD2|TRBJ2-1|TRBV10-3|once
CAGSGTINNNEQFF
TGTGCCGGGAGCGGGACTATTAACAACAATGAGCAGTTCTTC
>NA|TRBJ2-3|TRBV6-6|NA
CASSYQGGSTDTQYF
TGTGCCAGCAGTTACCAGGGGGGAAGCACAGATACGCAGTATTTT
>NA|TRBJ1-5|TRBV6-2/TRBV6-3|few
CASSYLAQNQPQHF
TGTGCCAGCAGTTACTTAGCGCAGAATCAGCCCCAGCATTTT
>NA|TRBJ1-1|TRBV12-3/TRBV12-4|NA
CASSLSFPTEAFF
TGTGCCAGCAGTCTCAGTTTTCCCACTGAAGCTTTCTTT
>NA|TRBJ1-1|TRBV2|NA
CASRPVRLGTEAFF
TGTGCCAGCAGGCCAGTCAGGTTGGGCACTGAAGCTTTCTTT
>NA|TRBJ1-1|TRBV9|NA
CASSVAAVGGNTEAFF
TGTGCCAGCAGCGTAGCTGCGGTGGGGGGAAACACTGAAGCTTTCTTT
>TRBD1|TRBJ1-1|TRBV9|few
CASSQTGANTEAFF
TGTGCCAGCAGTCAAACAGGGGCCAACACTGAAGCTTTCTTT
>NA|TRBJ1-2|TRBV4-1|NA
CASSPGRGHLPNPPYGYTF
TGCGCCAGCAGCCCCGGGAGGGGACATCTTCCGAATCCGCCCTATGGCTACACCTTC
>NA|TRBJ1-2|TRBV10-3|NA
CAISERGIVYGYTF
TGTGCCATCAGTGAACGGGGAATTGTTTATGGCTACACCTTC
>NA|TRBJ1-1|TRBV28|NA
CASTWNTEAFF
TGTGCCAGCACTTGGAACACTGAAGCTTTCTTT